This T cell receptor beta chain came from a study of blood T cell repertoires in COVID-19. Repertoires were generated with immunoSEQ multiplex PCR, while TCRdb's copy carries only in-frame clones and drops some. The data hold 45,000 to 60,000 clones, with more than 85% observed a single time. Germline CDR1 reads SGHRS; CDR2 reads YFSETQ. CDR3 length equals 13 residues. Trimming pared 3 bases from V and 11 bases from J, leaving 15 bases between. This chain connects TRBV5-1 to TRBJ2-1; possibly TRBD2 for D (5 bases). This sequence originates from a man between 50 and 59 years old with acute or convalescent COVID-19. Sequenced sample: peripheral blood. CDR3 coding DNA: TGCGCCAGCAGCTCAGGACTGCAGGCGAAGCAGTTCTTC. It encodes CASSSGLQAKQFF.